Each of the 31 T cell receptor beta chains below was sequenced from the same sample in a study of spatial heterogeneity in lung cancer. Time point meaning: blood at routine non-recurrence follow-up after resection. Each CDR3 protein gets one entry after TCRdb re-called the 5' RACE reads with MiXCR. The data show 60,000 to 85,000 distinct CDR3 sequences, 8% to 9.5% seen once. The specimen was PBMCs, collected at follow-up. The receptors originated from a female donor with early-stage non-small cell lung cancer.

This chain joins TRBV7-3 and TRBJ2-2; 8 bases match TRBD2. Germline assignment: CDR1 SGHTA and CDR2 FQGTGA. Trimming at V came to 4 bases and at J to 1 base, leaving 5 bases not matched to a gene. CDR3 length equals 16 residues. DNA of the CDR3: TGTGCCAGCAGCTCCCCTACTAGCGGGAACACCGGGGAGCTGTTTTTT. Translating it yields CASSSPTSGNTGELFF.

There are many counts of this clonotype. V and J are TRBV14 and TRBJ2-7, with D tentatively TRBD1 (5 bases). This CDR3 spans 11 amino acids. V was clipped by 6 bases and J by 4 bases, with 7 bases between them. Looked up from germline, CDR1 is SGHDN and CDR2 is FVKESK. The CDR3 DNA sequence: TGTGCCAGCAGACAGGCTTACGAGCAGTACTTC. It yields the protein CASRQAYEQYF.

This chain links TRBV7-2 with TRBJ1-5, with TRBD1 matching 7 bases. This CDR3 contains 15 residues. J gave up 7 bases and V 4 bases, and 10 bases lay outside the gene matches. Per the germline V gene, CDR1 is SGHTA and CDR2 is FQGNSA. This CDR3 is CASSWMTGRDQPQHF. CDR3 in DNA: TGTGCCAGCAGCTGGATGACAGGGAGGGACCAGCCCCAGCATTTT.

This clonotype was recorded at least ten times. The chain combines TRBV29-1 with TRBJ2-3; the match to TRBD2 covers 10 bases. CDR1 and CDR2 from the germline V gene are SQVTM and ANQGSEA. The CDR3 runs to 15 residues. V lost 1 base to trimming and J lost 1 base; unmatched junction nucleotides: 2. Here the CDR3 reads CSVEVLAGGTDTQYF. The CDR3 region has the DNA TGCAGCGTTGAAGTTCTAGCGGGAGGCACAGATACGCAGTATTTT.

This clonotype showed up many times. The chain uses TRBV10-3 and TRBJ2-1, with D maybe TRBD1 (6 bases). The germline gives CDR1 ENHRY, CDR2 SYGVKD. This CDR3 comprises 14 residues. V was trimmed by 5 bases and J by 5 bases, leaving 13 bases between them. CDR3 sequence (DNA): TGTGCCATCAGTAAATTCAGGGGCGACAATGAGCAGTTCTTC. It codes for CAISKFRGDNEQFF.

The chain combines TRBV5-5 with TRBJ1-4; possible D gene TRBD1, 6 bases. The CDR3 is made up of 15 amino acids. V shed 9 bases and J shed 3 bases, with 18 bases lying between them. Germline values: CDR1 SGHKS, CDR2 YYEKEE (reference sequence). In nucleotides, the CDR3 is TGTGCCAACAGACGTACAGGGATGGCTAATGAAAAACTGTTTTTT. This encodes CANRRTGMANEKLFF.

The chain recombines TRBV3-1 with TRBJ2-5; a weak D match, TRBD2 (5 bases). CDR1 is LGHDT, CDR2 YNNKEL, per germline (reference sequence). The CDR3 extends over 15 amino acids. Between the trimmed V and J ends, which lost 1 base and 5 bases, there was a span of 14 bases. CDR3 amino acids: CASSQALADGETQYF. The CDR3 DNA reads TGTGCCAGCAGCCAAGCCCTAGCCGACGGGGAGACCCAGTACTTC.

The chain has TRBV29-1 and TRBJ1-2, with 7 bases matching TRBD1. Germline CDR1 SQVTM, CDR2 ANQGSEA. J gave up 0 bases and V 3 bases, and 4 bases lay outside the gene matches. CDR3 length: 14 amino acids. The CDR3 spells CSVESRGANYGYTF. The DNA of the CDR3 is TGCAGCGTTGAGAGCAGGGGGGCTAACTATGGCTACACCTTC.

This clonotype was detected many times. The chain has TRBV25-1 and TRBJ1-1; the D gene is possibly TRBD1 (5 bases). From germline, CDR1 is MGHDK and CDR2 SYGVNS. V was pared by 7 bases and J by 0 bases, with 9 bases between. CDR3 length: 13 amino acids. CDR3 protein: CASIDSMNTEAFF. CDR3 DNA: TGTGCCAGCATTGACAGTATGAACACTGAAGCTTTCTTT. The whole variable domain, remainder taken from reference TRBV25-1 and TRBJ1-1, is EADIYQTPRYLVIGTGKKITLECSQTMGHDKMYWYQQDPGMELHLIHYSYGVNSTEKGDLSSESTVSRIRTEHFPLTLESARPSHTSQYLCASIDSMNTEAFFGQGTRLTVV.

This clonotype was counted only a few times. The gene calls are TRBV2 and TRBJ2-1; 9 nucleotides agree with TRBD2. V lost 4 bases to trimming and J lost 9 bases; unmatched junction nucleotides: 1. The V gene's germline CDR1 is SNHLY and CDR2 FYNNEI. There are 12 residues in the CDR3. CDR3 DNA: TGTGCCAGCAGTGGACTAGCGGCTGAGCAGTTCTTC. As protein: CASSGLAAEQFF.

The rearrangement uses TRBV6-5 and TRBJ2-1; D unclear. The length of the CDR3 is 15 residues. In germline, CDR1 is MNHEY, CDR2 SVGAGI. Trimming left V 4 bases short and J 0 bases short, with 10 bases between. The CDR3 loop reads CASSFSRNSYNEQFF. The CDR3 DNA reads TGTGCCAGCAGTTTTAGTCGAAACTCCTACAATGAGCAGTTCTTC.

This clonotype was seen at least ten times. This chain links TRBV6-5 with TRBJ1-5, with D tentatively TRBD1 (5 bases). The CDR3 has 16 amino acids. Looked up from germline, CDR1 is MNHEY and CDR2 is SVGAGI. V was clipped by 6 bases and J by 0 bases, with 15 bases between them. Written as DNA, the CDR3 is TGTGCCAGCAGCGAAGAGGGGACTCTTAGCAATCAGCCCCAGCATTTT. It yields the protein CASSEEGTLSNQPQHF.

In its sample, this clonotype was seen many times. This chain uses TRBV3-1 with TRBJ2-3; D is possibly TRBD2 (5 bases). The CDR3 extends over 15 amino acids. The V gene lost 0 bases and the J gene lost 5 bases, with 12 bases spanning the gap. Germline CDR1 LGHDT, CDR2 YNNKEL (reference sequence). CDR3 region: CASSQDFREGDTQYF. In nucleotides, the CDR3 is TGTGCCAGCAGCCAAGATTTTCGAGAGGGAGATACGCAGTATTTT.

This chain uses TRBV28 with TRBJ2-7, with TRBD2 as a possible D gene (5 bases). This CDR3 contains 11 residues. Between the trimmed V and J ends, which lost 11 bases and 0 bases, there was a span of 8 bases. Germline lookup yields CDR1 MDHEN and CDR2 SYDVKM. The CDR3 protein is CASGSSYEQYF. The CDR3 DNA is TGTGCCTCTGGGAGCTCCTACGAGCAGTACTTC.

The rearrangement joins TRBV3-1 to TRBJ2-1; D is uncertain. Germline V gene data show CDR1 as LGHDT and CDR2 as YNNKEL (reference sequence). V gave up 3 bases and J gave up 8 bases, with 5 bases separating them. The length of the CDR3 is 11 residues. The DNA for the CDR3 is TGTGCCAGCAGCCACGGAGATGAGCAGTTCTTC. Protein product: CASSHGDEQFF.

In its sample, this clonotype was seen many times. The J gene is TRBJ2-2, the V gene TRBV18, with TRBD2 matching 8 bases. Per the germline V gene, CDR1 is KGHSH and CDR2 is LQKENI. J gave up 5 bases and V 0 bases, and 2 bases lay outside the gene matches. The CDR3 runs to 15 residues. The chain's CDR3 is CASSPPAGGTGELFF. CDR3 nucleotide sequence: TGTGCCAGCTCACCACCGGCGGGAGGTACCGGGGAGCTGTTTTTT.

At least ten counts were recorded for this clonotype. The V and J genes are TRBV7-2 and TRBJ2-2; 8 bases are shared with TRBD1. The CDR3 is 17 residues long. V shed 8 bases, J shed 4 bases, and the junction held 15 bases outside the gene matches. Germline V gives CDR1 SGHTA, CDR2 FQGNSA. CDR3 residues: CASAFPRTGYRTGELFF. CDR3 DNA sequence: TGTGCCAGCGCTTTCCCCCGGACAGGGTATCGCACCGGGGAGCTGTTTTTT.

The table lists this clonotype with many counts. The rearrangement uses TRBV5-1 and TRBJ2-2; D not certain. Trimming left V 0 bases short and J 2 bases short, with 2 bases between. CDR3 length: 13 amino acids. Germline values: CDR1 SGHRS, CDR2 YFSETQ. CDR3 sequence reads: CASSLDNTGELFF. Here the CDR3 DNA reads TGCGCCAGCAGCTTGGACAACACCGGGGAGCTGTTTTTT.

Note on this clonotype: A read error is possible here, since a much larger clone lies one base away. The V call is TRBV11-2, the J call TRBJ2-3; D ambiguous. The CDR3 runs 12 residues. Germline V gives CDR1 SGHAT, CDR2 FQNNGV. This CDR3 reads CASTLRADMQYF. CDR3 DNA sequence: TGTGCCAGCACTCTAAGGGCAGATATGCAGTATTTT.

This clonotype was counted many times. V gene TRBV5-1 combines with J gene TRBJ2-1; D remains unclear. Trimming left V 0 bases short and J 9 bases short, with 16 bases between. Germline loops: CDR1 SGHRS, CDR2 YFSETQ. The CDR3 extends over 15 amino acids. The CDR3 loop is CASSLDTSRAAEQFF. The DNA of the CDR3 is TGCGCCAGCAGCTTGGATACGTCCCGCGCCGCTGAGCAGTTCTTC.

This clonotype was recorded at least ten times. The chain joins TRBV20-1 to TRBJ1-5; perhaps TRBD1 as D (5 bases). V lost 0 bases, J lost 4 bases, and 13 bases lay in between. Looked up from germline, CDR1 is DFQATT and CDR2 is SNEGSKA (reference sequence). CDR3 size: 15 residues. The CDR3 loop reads CSAREKGWKNQPQHF. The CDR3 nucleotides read TGCAGTGCTAGAGAAAAGGGGTGGAAAAATCAGCCCCAGCATTTT.

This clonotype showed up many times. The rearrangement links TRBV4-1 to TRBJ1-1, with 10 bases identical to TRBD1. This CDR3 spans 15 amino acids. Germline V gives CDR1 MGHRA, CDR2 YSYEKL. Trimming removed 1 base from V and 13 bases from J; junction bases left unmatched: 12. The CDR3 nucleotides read TGCGCCAGCAGCCAAGGGACGACAGGGGGCATGGTGGGTTTCTTT. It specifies CASSQGTTGGMVGFF.

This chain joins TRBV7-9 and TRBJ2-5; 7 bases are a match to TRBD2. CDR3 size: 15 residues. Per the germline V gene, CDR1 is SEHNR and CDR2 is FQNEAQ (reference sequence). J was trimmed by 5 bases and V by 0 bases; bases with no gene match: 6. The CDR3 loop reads CASSLALGGRETQYF. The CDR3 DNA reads TGTGCCAGCAGCTTAGCGCTGGGAGGGCGCGAGACCCAGTACTTC.

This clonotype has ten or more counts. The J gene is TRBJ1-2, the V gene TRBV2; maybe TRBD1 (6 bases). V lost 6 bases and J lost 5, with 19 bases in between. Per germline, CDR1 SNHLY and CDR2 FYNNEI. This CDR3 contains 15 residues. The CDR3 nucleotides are TGTGCCAGCAGCCTTCGGCAGGGGTCTGGGTATGGCTACACCTTC. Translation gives CASSLRQGSGYGYTF.

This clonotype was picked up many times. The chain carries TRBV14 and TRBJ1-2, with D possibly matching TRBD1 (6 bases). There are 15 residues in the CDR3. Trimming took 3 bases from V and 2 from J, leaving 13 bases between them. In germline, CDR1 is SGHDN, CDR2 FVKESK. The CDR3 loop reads CASSHLQGWNYGYTF. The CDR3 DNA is TGTGCCAGCAGCCACCTTCAGGGGTGGAACTATGGCTACACCTTC.

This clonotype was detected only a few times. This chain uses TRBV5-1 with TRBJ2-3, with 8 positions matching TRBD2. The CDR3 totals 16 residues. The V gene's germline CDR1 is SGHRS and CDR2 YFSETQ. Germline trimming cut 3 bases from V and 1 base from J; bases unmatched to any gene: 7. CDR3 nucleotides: TGCGCCAGCAGCTCTGCCAGCGGGAGTGGCACAGATACGCAGTATTTT. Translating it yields CASSSASGSGTDTQYF.

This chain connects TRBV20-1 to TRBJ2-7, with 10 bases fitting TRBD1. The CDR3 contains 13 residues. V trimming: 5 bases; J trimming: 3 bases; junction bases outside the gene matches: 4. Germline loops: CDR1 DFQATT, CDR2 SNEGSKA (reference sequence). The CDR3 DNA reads TGCAGTGCTCTATGGGACAGGGGCTACGAGCAGTACTTC. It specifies CSALWDRGYEQYF.

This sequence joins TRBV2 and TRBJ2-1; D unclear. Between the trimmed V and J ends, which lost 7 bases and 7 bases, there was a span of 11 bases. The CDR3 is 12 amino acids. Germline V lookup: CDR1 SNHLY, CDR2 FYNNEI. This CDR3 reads CASTLLTNEQFF. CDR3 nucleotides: TGTGCCAGCACCCTTCTGACGAATGAGCAGTTCTTC.

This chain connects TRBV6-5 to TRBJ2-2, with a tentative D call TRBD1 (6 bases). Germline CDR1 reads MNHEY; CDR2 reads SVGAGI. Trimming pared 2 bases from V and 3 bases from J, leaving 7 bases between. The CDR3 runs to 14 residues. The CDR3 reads CASSYHRDTGELFF. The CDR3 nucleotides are TGTGCCAGCAGTTACCACAGGGACACCGGGGAGCTGTTTTTT.

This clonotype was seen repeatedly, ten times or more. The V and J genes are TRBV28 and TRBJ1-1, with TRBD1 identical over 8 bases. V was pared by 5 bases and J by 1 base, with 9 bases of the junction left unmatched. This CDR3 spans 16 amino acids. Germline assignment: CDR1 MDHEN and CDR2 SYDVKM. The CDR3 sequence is CASSPPGQGWNTEAFF. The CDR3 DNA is TGTGCCAGCAGTCCCCCAGGACAGGGATGGAACACTGAAGCTTTCTTT.

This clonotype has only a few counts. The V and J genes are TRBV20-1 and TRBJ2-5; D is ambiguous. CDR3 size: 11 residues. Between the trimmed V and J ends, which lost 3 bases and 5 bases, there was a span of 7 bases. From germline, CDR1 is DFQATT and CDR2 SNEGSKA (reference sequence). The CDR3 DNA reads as TGCAGTGCTAGCGGTGGGGAGACCCAGTACTTC. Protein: CSASGGETQYF.